This T cell receptor beta chain was observed in a study of blood T cell repertoires in COVID-19. Study-level information: The United States, Italy and Spain provided the acute and convalescent COVID-19 samples. Sources were T cells, B-cell-depleted T cells, or PBMCs; the material itself was cDNA or gDNA.

This table comes from immunoSEQ multiplex PCR, and its TCRdb copy is limited to in-frame clones, with some not included. The profile shows roughly 300,000 clones, more than 75% of them singletons. The CDR3 loop spans 13 amino acids. Deletions cut 3 bases from V and 2 bases from J, with 8 bases between. Recruitment covered some 25 US areas and drew participants whose ages spanned roughly 18 to 100 years. This chain uses TRBV12-3 or TRBV12-4 with TRBJ2-7, with a weak D call TRBD1 (6 bases). This TCR came from a woman aged 25 to 39 who had recovered from COVID-19. The specimen was PBMCs or T cells enriched from blood (not recorded which). CDR3 in amino acids: CASSFRGTYEQYF. The DNA of the CDR3 is TGTGCCAGCAGTTTTAGGGGGACCTACGAGCAGTACTTC.